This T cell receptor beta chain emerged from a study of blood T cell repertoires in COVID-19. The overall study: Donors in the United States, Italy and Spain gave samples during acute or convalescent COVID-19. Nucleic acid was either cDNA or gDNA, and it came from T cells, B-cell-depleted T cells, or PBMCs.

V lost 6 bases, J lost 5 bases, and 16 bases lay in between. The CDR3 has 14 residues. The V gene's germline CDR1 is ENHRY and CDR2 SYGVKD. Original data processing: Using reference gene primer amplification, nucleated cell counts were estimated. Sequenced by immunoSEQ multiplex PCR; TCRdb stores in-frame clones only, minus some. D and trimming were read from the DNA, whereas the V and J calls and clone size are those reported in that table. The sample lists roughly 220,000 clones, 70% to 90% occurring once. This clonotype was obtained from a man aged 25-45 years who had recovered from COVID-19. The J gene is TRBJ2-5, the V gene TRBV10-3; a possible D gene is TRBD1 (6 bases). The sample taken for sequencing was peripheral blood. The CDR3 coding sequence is TGTGCCATCAGGAACAGGGACCAGGGGGAGACCCAGTACTTC. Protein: CAIRNRDQGETQYF.